The rows below give T cell receptor beta chains drawn from one sample of a study of beta chain features in type 1 diabetes. Generated by immunoSEQ multiplex PCR, the TCRdb table keeps only in-frame clones and is missing some. The table records under 350,000 clones, 8% of them present only once. Source material: central memory CD4+ T cells from blood. These receptors were taken from a woman between 18 and 30 years old in good health. The CDR3 runs from the conserved cysteine through the conserved F or W. D genes are given only for firm matches.

D gene,V gene,J gene,CDR3 protein
TRBD2,TRBV7-2,TRBJ2-7,CASSPSGSASYEQYF
-,TRBV7-3,TRBJ2-5,CASTKGVGETQYF
-,TRBV5-1,TRBJ2-5,CASSLGRQETQYF
-,TRBV11-1,TRBJ2-1,CASSGFGTYNEQFF
-,TRBV7-9,TRBJ1-1,CASSVVGPGAATEAFF
TRBD1,TRBV5-6,TRBJ1-6,CASSWWDRGNSPLHF
-,TRBV7-9,TRBJ2-6,CASSPGGSRANVLTF
-,TRBV21-1,TRBJ2-7,CASSNQGQLTYEQYF
-,TRBV25-1,TRBJ1-2,CASSRPIEGYTF
-,TRBV9,TRBJ1-5,CASSAGHLSNQPQHF
-,TRBV13,TRBJ1-2,CASSSFLLGHGYTF
-,TRBV28,TRBJ2-2,CASRFRTPANTGELFF
TRBD2,TRBV30,TRBJ2-5,CAWSGGMVDQETQYF
TRBD1,TRBV7-2,TRBJ2-5,CASSLTGQTYLETQYF
TRBD1,TRBV18,TRBJ2-1,CASRGGQGRRNEQFF
TRBD1,TRBV23-1,TRBJ1-5,CASSQTGYSNQPQHF
-,TRBV7-3,TRBJ2-6,CASSPQVAGANVLTF
-,TRBV4-2,TRBJ1-6,CASSLIGGTYNSPLHF
-,TRBV6-5,TRBJ2-7,CASSYGQNEQYF
-,TRBV6-1,TRBJ1-2,CASSEGSGPFYGYTF
-,TRBV7-2,TRBJ1-5,CATAQRGNQPQHF
TRBD1,TRBV5-1,TRBJ1-4,CASSPGATGNEKLFF
-,TRBV9,TRBJ2-1,CASSVPPGEAGYNEQFF
TRBD1,TRBV15,TRBJ1-1,CATSRSRTGTEAFF
-,TRBV5-4,TRBJ2-2,CASSLGLGDTGELFF
-,TRBV4-3,TRBJ2-3,CASSQTPIGLGTDTQYF
-,TRBV5-1,TRBJ2-7,CASSLGLSGYEQYF
TRBD2,TRBV5-1,TRBJ2-5,CASSAGDLQETQYF
TRBD1,TRBV4-1,TRBJ2-6,CASSPPPGGSGANVLTF
TRBD1,TRBV4-1,TRBJ1-1,CASSRDRENTEAFF
TRBD1,TRBV5-6,TRBJ2-3,CASSLRQGRGDTQYF
TRBD1,TRBV30,TRBJ2-5,CAWSRDLGGSETQYF
-,TRBV19,TRBJ2-7,CASARDGLSYEQYF
TRBD1,TRBV4-2,TRBJ1-6,CASSQDKGQGDSPLHF
-,TRBV10-3,TRBJ2-7,CAISESQVGTSEQYF
-,TRBV7-2,TRBJ2-1,CASKGLTGYEQFF
-,TRBV7-3,TRBJ2-5,CASSLTRGETQYF